This TCR beta chain comes out of a study of human T cells and chemical hapten exposure. Across the study: Minor pooled library volume differences mainly drove per-sample TCR yield variation.

The study used a library that attached unique molecular identifiers to individual cDNA molecules. TCRdb re-called the RACE reads with MiXCR, one entry per CDR3 protein. Among 300,000 to 400,000 distinct CDR3 sequences listed, approximately 5% were seen once. In its sample, this clonotype was seen a few times. Its antigen remains unidentified. Time point reported: pre-sensitization, week 0. Treatment denoted: therapeutic diphenylcyclopropenone sensitization with weekly scalp DPC. General observations from the study: Alopecia affected the donors, so their immune response may differ from healthy people's.

Germline V gene lookup returns CDR1 LNHNV and CDR2 YYDKDF (reference sequence). The CDR3 spans 16 residues. Trimming took 0 bases from V and 3 from J; bases not matched to a gene: 4. This material consisted of whole blood, taken in connection with sensitization to the hapten diphenylcyclopropenone (DPC). The TCR comes from a woman between 45 and 65 years old with alopecia areata. Some clones in this sample may be carry-over from other donors' samples. This rearrangement joins TRBV15 to TRBJ1-5; TRBD1 aligns across 8 bases. The CDR3 is CATSRDLTGANQPQHF. The CDR3, as DNA: TGTGCCACCAGCAGAGATTTGACAGGGGCCAATCAGCCCCAGCATTTT.